The source of this TCR beta chain is a study of blood T cell repertoires in COVID-19. Across the study: Sites across the United States, Italy and Spain contributed samples from acute and convalescent COVID-19. Nucleic acid was either cDNA or gDNA, and it came from T cells, B-cell-depleted T cells, or PBMCs.

Original methodology: Nucleated cell number was recorded as an estimate derived from reference gene primer amplification. Profiling relied on immunoSEQ multiplex PCR, and the TCRdb table lists in-frame clones only, not all of them. V and J calls and clone size are as listed in that table; D and trimming were resolved from the DNA. Among roughly 90,000 clones listed, roughly 80% were seen once. V gave up 0 bases and J gave up 3 bases; unmatched junction bases: 3. Germline CDR1 LNHNV, CDR2 YYDKDF (reference sequence). The CDR3 is 15 residues long. This chain uses TRBV15 with TRBJ1-2, with TRBD1 matching over 8 bases. The origin of this receptor is a man aged 45-65 years with acute or convalescent COVID-19. The material sequenced was peripheral blood. The chain's CDR3 is CATSRDQGAYYGYTF. CDR3 bases: TGTGCCACCAGCAGAGATCAGGGGGCGTACTATGGCTACACCTTC.